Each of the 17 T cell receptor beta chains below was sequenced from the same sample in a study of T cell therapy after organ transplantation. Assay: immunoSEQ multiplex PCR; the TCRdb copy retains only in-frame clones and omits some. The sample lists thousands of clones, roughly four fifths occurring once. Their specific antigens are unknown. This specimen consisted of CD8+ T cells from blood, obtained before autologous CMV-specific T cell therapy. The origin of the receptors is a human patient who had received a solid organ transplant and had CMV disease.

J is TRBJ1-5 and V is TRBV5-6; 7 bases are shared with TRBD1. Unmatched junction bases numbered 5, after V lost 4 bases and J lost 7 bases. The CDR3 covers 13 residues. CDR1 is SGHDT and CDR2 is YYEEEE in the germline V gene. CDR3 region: CASSTYRGQPQHF. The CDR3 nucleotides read TGTGCCAGCAGCACCTACAGGGGCCAGCCCCAGCATTTT.

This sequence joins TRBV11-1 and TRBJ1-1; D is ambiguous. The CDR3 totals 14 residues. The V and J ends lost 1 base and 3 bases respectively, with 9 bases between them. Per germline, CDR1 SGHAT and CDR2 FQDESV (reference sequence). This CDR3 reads CASSLGGSYTEAFF. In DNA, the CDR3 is TGTGCCAGCAGCTTAGGAGGGAGTTACACTGAAGCTTTCTTT.

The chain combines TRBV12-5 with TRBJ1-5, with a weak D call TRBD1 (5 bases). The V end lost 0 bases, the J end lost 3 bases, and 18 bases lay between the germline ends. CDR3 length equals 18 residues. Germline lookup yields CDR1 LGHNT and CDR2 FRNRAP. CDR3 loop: CASGLVLGTRDINQPQHF. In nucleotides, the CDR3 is TGTGCTAGTGGTTTGGTACTGGGGACCCGGGATATCAATCAGCCCCAGCATTTT.

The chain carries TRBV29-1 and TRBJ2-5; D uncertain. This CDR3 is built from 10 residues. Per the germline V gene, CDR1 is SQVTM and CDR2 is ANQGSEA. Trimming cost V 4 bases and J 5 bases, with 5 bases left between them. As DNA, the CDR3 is TGCAGCGTTGGTGTGGAGACCCAGTACTTC. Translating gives CSVGVETQYF.

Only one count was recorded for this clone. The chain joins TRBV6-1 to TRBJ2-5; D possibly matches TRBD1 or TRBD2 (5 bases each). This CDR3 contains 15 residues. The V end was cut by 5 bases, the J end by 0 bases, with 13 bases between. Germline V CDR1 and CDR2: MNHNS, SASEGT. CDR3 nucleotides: TGTGCCAGCAGTCCTCGGGACGGCTACCAAGAGACCCAGTACTTC. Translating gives CASSPRDGYQETQYF.

CDR3 protein: CASSIGMSGLAGGRLFF. CDR3 bases: TGTGCCAGTAGTATCGGTATGTCGGGACTAGCGGGAGGTAGGCTGTTCTTC. The genes are TRBV19 and TRBJ2-1; 15 nucleotides agree with TRBD2. There are 17 residues in the CDR3. Germline V gene data show CDR1 as LNHDA and CDR2 as SQIVND (reference sequence). The V and J ends lost 3 bases and 15 bases, in that order; junction bases with no gene match: 15.

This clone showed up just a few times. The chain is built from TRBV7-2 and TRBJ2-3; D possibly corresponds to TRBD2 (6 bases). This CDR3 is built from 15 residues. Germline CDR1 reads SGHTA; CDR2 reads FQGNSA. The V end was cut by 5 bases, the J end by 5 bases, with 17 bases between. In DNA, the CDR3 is TGTGCCAGCAGCCCCGGACCGGGAGATCTAGATACGCAGTATTTT. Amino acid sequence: CASSPGPGDLDTQYF.

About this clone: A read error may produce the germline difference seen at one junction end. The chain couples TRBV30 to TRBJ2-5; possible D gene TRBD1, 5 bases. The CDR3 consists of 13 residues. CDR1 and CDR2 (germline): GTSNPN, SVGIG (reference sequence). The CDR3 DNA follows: TGTGCCTGGAGTGTACAGGCAAGAGAGGCCCAGTACTTC. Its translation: CAWSVQAREAQYF.

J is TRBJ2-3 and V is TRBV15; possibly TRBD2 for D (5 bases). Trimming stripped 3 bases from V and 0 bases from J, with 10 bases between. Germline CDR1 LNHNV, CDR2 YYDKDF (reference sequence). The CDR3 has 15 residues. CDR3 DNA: TGTGCCACCAGCAGCCCGAGGGTTAGCACAGATACGCAGTATTTT. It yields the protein CATSSPRVSTDTQYF. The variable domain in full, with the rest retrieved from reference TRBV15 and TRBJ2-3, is DAMVIQNPRYQVTQFGKPVTLSCSQTLNHNVMYWYQQKSSQAPKLLFHYYDKDFNNEADTPDNFQSRRPNTSFCFLDIRSPGLGDTAMYLCATSSPRVSTDTQYFGPGTRLTVL.

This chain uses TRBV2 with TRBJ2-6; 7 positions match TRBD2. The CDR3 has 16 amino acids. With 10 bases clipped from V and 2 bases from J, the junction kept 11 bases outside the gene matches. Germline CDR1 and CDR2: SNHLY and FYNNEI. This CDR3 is CATPGGKLAGANVLTF. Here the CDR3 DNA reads TGTGCCACCCCCGGGGGGAAACTTGCTGGGGCCAACGTCCTGACTTTC.

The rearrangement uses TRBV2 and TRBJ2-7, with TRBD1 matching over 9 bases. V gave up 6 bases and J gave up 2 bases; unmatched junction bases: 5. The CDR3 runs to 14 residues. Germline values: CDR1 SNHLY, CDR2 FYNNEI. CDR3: CASRSGQGTYEQYF. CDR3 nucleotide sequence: TGTGCCAGCAGATCAGGACAGGGGACCTACGAGCAGTACTTC.

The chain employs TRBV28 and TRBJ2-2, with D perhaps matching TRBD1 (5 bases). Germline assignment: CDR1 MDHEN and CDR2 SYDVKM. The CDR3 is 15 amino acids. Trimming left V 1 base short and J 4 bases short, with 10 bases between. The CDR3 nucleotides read TGTGCCAGCAGTTTATATCAGGGAAGCACCGGGGAGCTGTTTTTT. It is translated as CASSLYQGSTGELFF.

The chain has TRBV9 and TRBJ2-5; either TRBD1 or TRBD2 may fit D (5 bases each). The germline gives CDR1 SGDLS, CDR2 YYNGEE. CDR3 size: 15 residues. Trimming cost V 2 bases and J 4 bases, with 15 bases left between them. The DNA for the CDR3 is TGTGCCAGCAGCGTGGAGGTAGGGGTCGGAGAGACCCAGTACTTC. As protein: CASSVEVGVGETQYF.

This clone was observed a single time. This chain's CDR3 is CASTDRPYQETQYF. CDR3 DNA: TGTGCCAGCACCGACAGGCCGTACCAAGAGACCCAGTACTTC. The gene calls are TRBV9 and TRBJ2-5; a weak D match, TRBD1 (6 bases). This CDR3 spans 14 amino acids. V lost 6 bases and J lost 0, with 12 bases in between. Germline V lookup: CDR1 SGDLS, CDR2 YYNGEE.

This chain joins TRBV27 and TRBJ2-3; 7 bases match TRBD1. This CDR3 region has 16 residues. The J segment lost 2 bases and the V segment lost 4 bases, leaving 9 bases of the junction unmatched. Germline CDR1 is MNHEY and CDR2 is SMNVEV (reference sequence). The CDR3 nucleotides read TGTGCCAGCAGTTCTCGACAGGGTTGGTACACAGATACGCAGTATTTT. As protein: CASSSRQGWYTDTQYF.

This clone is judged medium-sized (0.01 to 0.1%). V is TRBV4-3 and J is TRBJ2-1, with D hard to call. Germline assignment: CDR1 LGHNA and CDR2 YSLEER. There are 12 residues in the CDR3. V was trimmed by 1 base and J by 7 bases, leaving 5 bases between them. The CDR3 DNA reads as TGCGCCAGCAGCCAAGGACCTAATGAGCAGTTCTTC. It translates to CASSQGPNEQFF.

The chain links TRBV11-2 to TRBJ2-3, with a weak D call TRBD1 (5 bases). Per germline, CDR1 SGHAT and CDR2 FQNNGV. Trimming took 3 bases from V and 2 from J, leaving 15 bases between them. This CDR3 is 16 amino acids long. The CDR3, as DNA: TGTGCCAGCAGCTTGGCTAGGGGAAGGGACACAGATACGCAGTATTTT. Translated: CASSLARGRDTDTQYF. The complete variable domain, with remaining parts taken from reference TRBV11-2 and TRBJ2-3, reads EAGVAQSPRYKIIEKRQSVAFWCNPISGHATLYWYQQILGQGPKLLIQFQNNGVVDDSQLPKDRFSAERLKGVDSTLKIQPAKLEDSAVYLCASSLARGRDTDTQYFGPGTRLTVL.